This TCR beta chain was found in a study of blood T cell repertoires in COVID-19. Study-level background: Acute-phase and convalescent COVID-19 samples originated in the United States, Italy and Spain.

The repertoire was sequenced with immunoSEQ multiplex PCR; TCRdb's copy has only in-frame clones and lacks some. This sample has 270,000 or so clones, with less than 90% found just once. While infection was still active, Seattle patients were enrolled and then followed longitudinally. This CDR3 is built from 17 residues. V was clipped by 6 bases and J by 2 bases; unmatched bases: 12. Germline CDR1 is MNHEY and CDR2 is SMNVEV (reference sequence). V usage is TRBV27 and J usage is TRBJ2-1; 8 bases match TRBD2. The sequence derives from a woman in her 30s with COVID-19, enrolled during active disease. The sequenced sample was peripheral blood. In DNA form, the CDR3 reads TGTGCCAGCAGACCCATGACCGGGGGGGCCACCTACAATGAGCAGTTCTTC. Translated, it gives CASRPMTGGATYNEQFF.